This TCR beta chain was captured in a study of OX40 agonist ivuxolimab in advanced cancers. Across the study: Patients received intravenous ivuxolimab every 2 weeks at 0.01 to 10 mg/kg. Study results and caveats: The antigens recognized by the expanded peripheral T cells, that is their antigen specificity, were not determined. The mean number of expanded clones was higher in CD8+ T cells than in CD4+.

The CDR3 covers 17 residues. CDR1 is SGHTA and CDR2 is FQGNSA in the germline V gene. Trimming left V 1 base short and J 1 base short, with 13 bases between. In this sample, this clone turned up once. Its antigen is undetermined. Sequencing used immunoSEQ multiplex PCR; TCRdb keeps in-frame clones, though not all of them. The sample lists 70,000 to 75,000 clones; roughly 92% were seen once. The sequence was obtained from an adult with an advanced solid tumor such as melanoma, head and neck, liver or kidney cancer. Sequences were derived from CD4+ or CD8+ T cells sorted from blood, sampled in a trial of the OX40 agonist ivuxolimab. The V gene is TRBV7-2, the J gene TRBJ2-2, with D possibly TRBD2 on 5 matching bases. The CDR3 loop is CASSLVSGLQNTGELFF. The CDR3 DNA sequence: TGTGCCAGCAGCTTAGTGTCCGGACTCCAGAACACCGGGGAGCTGTTTTTT. The full variable domain, completed using reference TRBV7-2 and TRBJ2-2, is GAGVSQSPSNKVTEKGKDVELRCDPISGHTALYWYRQSLGQGLEFLIYFQGNSAPDKSGLPSDRFSAERTGGSVSTLTIQRTQQEDSAVYLCASSLVSGLQNTGELFFGEGSRLTVL.